The present TCR beta chain was sequenced within a study of tumor-infiltrating lymphocytes in glioblastoma multiforme. The J segment lost 6 bases and the V segment lost 11 bases, leaving 7 bases of the junction unmatched. The CDR3 extends over 11 amino acids. CDR1 ENHRY and CDR2 SYGVKD come from the germline V gene. TCR beta libraries were built from RNA through three nested multiplex PCR rounds using modified ARM-PCR. Via MiXCR, TCRdb re-called the multiplex PCR reads, giving one row per CDR3 protein. The profile shows about 18,000 distinct CDR3 sequences, about 70% of them singletons. This clonotype was found many times.

The source is a male donor with glioblastoma. The chain joins TRBV10-3 to TRBJ2-7; TRBD2 matches 7 bases. The material sequenced was peripheral blood. CDR3 sequence reads: CASRTSSEQYF. The CDR3 nucleotides read TGTGCCTCCAGGACTAGTAGCGAGCAGTACTTC.